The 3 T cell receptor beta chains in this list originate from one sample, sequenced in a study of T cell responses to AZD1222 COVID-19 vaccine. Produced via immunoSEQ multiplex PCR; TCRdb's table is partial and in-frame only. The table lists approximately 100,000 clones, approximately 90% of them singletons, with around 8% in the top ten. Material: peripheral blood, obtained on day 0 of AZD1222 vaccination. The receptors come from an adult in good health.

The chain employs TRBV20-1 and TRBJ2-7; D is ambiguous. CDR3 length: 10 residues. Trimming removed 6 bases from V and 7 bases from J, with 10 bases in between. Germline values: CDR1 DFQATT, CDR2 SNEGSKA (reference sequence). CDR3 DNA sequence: TGCAGTGCCATCTCGGAGGAGCAGTACTTC. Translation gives CSAISEEQYF.

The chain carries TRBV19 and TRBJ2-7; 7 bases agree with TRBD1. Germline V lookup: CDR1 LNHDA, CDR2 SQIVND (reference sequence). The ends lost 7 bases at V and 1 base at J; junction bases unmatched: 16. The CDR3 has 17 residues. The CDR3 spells CASTPGGLGARSYEQYF. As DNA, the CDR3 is TGTGCCAGTACCCCAGGGGGTCTGGGGGCGAGGTCCTACGAGCAGTACTTC.

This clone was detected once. This CDR3 is CASSPPGAGGDYEQYF. The DNA of the CDR3 is TGTGCCAGCTCACCACCGGGGGCGGGAGGAGACTACGAGCAGTACTTC. This rearrangement joins TRBV18 to TRBJ2-7, with TRBD2 identical over 8 bases. This CDR3 is 16 amino acids long. Germline-derived CDR1 and CDR2 are KGHSH and LQKENI. Germline trimming cut 0 bases from V and 3 bases from J; bases unmatched to any gene: 7.